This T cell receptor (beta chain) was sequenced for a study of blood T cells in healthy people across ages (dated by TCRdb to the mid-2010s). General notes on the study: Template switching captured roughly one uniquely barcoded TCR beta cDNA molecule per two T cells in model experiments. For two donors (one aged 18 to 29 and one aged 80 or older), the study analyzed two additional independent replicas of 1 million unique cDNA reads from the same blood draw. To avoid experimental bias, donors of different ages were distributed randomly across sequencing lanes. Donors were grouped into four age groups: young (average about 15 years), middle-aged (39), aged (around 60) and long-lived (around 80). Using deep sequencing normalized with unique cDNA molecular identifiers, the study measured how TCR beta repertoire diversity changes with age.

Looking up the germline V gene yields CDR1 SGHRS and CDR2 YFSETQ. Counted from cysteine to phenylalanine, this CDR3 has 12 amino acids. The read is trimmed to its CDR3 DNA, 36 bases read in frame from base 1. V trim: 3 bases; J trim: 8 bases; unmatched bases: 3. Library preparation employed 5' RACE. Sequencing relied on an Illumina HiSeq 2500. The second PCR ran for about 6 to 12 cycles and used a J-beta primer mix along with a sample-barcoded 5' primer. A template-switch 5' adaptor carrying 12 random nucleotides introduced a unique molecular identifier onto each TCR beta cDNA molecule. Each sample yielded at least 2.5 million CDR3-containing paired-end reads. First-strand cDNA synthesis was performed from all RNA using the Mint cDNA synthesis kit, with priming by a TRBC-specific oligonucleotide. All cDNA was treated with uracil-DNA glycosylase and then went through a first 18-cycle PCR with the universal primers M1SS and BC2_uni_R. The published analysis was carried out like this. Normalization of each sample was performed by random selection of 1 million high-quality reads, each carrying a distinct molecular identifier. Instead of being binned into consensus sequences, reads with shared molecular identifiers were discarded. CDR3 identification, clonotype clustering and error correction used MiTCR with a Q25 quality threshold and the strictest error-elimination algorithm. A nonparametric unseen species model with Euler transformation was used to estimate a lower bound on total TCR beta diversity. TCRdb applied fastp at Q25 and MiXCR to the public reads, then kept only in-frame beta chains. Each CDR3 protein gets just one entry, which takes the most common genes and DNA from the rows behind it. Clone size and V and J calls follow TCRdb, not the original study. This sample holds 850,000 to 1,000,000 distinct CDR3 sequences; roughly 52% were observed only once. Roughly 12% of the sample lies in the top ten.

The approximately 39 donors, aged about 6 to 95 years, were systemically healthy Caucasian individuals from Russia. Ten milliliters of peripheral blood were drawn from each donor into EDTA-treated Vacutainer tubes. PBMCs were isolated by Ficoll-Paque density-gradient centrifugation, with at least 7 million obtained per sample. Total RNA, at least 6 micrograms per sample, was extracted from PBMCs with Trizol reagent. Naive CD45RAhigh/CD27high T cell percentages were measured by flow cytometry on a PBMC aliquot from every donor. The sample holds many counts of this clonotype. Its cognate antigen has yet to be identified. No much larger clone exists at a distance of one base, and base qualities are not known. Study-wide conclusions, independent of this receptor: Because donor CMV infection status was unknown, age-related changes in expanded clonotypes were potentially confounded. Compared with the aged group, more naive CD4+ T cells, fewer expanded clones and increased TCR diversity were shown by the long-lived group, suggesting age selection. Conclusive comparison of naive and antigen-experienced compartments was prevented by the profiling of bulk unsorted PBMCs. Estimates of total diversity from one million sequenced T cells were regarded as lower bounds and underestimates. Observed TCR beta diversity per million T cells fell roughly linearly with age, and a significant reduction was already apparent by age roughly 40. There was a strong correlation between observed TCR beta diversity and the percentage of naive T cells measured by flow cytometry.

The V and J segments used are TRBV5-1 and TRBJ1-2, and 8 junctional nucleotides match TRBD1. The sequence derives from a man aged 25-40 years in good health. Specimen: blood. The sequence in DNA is TGCGCCAGCAGCTCCGGACAGGGCGGCTACACCTTC. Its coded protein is CASSSGQGGYTF. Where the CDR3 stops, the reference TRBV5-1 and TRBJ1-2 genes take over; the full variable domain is KAGVTQTPRYLIKTRGQQVTLSCSPISGHRSVSWYQQTPGQGLQFLFEYFSETQRNKGNFPGRFSGRQFSNSRSEMNVSTLELGDSALYLCASSSGQGGYTFGSGTRLTVV.